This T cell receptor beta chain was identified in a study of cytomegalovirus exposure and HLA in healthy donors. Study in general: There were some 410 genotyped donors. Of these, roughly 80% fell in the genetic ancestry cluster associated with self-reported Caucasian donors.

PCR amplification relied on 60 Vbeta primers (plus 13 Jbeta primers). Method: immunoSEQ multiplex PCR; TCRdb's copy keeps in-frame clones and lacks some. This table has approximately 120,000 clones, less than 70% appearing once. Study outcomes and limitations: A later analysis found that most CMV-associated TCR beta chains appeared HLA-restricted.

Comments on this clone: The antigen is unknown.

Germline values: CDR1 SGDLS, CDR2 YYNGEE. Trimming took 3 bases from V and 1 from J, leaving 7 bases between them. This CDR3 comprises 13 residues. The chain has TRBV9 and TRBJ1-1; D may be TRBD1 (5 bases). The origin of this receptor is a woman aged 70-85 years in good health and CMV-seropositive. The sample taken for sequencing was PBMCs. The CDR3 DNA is TGTGCCAGCAGCGCACAGGAGAACACTGAAGCTTTCTTT. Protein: CASSAQENTEAFF.